This section outlines one T cell receptor beta chain sequence together with its context. Trimming removed 7 bases at V and 4 bases at J, with 20 bases between. Germline CDR1 MNHEY, CDR2 SVGAGI. This CDR3 has 15 amino acids. Repertoires were generated with immunoSEQ multiplex PCR, while TCRdb's copy carries only in-frame clones and drops some. The top ten clones hold 3.4% of a sample with hundreds of thousands of clones, around nine tenths of them seen once. The record originates from a study of Ad26.COV2.S vaccination and SARS-CoV-2 variants. Treatment indicated: some 20 received Ad26.COV2.S at low or high dose, single or two shots; about 5 received placebo; per-sample allocation not given. The samples date from day 63 after the first vaccine or placebo injection.

The J gene is TRBJ2-7, the V gene TRBV6-5; weak D call: TRBD1 (6 bases). This TCR came from a person aged 18-60 years who received the Ad26.COV2.S COVID-19 vaccine or a placebo. Specimen: peripheral blood, collected in a trial of Ad26.COV2.S vaccine versus placebo. CDR3 in DNA: TGTGCCAGCAACCCCGAAAGTTTGGGGGCTTACGAGCAGTACTTC. It yields the protein CASNPESLGAYEQYF.